Following are 28 T cell receptor beta chains from one sample sequenced in a study of spatial heterogeneity in lung cancer. TCRdb passed the 5' RACE reads through MiXCR, listing each CDR3 protein once. The table shows 3,800 or so distinct CDR3 sequences, with under 6% occurring only once. The study's findings and limits: It was found that expanded intratumoral alpha and beta TCR counts tracked tumor mutation counts.

For these TCRs, the target antigens are not known. The sample's time point: sample taken at primary tumor resection. Sequencing used lung tumor tissue, obtained at surgery. The receptor source for this set is a female donor with early-stage non-small cell lung cancer.

This clonotype is medium-sized by share. The library was prepared for alpha chains; this beta chain is a stray read, so its frequency means little. The chain carries TRBV7-9 and TRBJ2-6, with D uncertain. V shed 5 bases and J shed 3 bases, with 14 bases lying between them. The CDR3 loop spans 16 amino acids. The V gene's germline CDR1 is SEHNR and CDR2 FQNEAQ (reference sequence). This CDR3 is CASSVGLGSGANVLTF. The CDR3 DNA follows: TGTGCCAGCAGCGTAGGCCTGGGAAGTGGGGCCAACGTCCTGACTTTC. The full variable domain, completed using reference TRBV7-9 and TRBJ2-6, is DTGVSQNPRHKITKRGQNVTFRCDPISEHNRLYWYRQTLGQGPEFLTYFQNEAQLEKSRLLSDRFSAERPKGSFSTLEIQRTEQGDSAMYLCASSVGLGSGANVLTFGAGSRLTVL.

Within the sample, this clonotype is medium-sized (0.01 to 0.1%). Since the library was made to target alpha chains, this beta chain is a stray read and its abundance is not meaningful. The chain links TRBV7-2 to TRBJ1-5; D not certain. CDR1 is SGHTA, CDR2 FQGNSA, per germline. Trimming stripped 1 base from V and 4 bases from J, with 14 bases between. The CDR3 totals 16 residues. The CDR3 nucleotides are TGTGCCAGCAGCTTAGAGAAACGAGCCCCAAATCAGCCCCAGCATTTT. This sequence encodes CASSLEKRAPNQPQHF.

This clonotype is medium-sized. This beta chain represents an off-target read in a library built for alpha chains; its size is of limited meaning. The genes are TRBV19 and TRBJ1-2, with D hard to call. V dropped 3 bases and J dropped 8 bases, with 16 bases sitting between them. Germline V lookup: CDR1 LNHDA, CDR2 SQIVND (reference sequence). The CDR3 sequence is 14 residues long. CDR3 nucleotide sequence: TGTGCCAGTAGTATGCGCCCCGGTGACGGGGGCTACACCTTC. Its protein product is CASSMRPGDGGYTF. The variable domain in full, completed from reference TRBV19 and TRBJ1-2, reads DGGITQSPKYLFRKEGQNVTLSCEQNLNHDAMYWYRQDPGQGLRLIYYSQIVNDFQKGDIAEGYSVSREKKESFPLTVTSAQKNPTAFYLCASSMRPGDGGYTFGSGTRLTVV.

At least ten counts were recorded for this clonotype. This beta chain turned up in a library designed for alpha chains; as an off-target read, its abundance says little. The CDR3: CASGTGGADNEQFF. The CDR3 bases are TGCGCCAGCGGTACCGGAGGGGCGGACAATGAGCAGTTCTTC. The chain uses TRBV5-1 and TRBJ2-1; a possible D gene is TRBD2 (6 bases). Germline-derived CDR1 and CDR2 are SGHRS and YFSETQ. V lost 7 bases and J lost 5, with 16 bases in between. The CDR3 is made up of 14 amino acids.

This clonotype was observed many times. This beta chain slipped into a library made for alpha chains as a stray read, so its size is not meaningful. The chain has TRBV19 and TRBJ1-5; tentative D call: TRBD1 (6 bases). The CDR3 has 15 amino acids. V was shortened by 2 bases and J by 0 bases, with 8 bases between the two germline ends. The germline CDR1 and CDR2 sequences are LNHDA and SQIVND (reference sequence). CDR3 protein: CASSIKGDSNQPQHF. CDR3 DNA sequence: TGTGCCAGTAGTATAAAGGGGGATAGCAATCAGCCCCAGCATTTT.

This clonotype has at least ten counts. Since the library was made to target alpha chains, this beta chain is a stray read and its abundance is not meaningful. In DNA, the CDR3 is TGTGCCAGCAGCGCCCCCGGCAATGAGCAGTTCTTC. It encodes CASSAPGNEQFF. The genes are TRBV6-6 and TRBJ2-1, with no clear D. Trimming shortened V by 6 bases and J by 6 bases, and 9 bases separated the two germline ends. CDR1 is MNHNY, CDR2 SVGAGI, per germline (reference sequence). The CDR3 has 12 residues.

This clonotype was observed at least ten times. The library was built for alpha chains, so this beta chain is an off-target read and its size means little. The rearrangement links TRBV7-3 to TRBJ2-7; a possible D gene is TRBD2 (6 bases). The germline V and J ends were trimmed by 4 bases and 2 bases, with 12 bases remaining between them. The germline gives CDR1 SGHTA, CDR2 FQGTGA. The CDR3 loop spans 14 amino acids. The CDR3 protein is CASSSGTFPYEQYF. The CDR3, as DNA: TGTGCCAGCAGCTCAGGGACTTTCCCCTACGAGCAGTACTTC. Looking up the rest from reference TRBV7-3 and TRBJ2-7 gives the full variable domain: GAGVSQTPSNKVTEKGKYVELRCDPISGHTALYWYRQSLGQGPEFLIYFQGTGAADDSGLPNDRFFAVRPEGSVSTLKIQRTERGDSAVYLCASSSGTFPYEQYFGPGTRLTVT.

In its sample, this clonotype ranks as medium-sized. This beta chain was picked up by a library intended for alpha chains and is off target, so its count carries little meaning. The rearrangement joins TRBV7-3 to TRBJ1-2; 7 bases align to TRBD1. The CDR3 has 14 residues. V was pared by 5 bases and J by 3 bases, with 6 bases of the junction left unmatched. The germline CDR1 and CDR2 sequences are SGHTA and FQGTGA. The CDR3 region has the DNA TGTGCCAGCAGCAAAGGGGGCGAAGACTATGGCTACACCTTC. This gives the protein CASSKGGEDYGYTF. Filled out from reference TRBV7-3 and TRBJ1-2, the complete variable domain reads GAGVSQTPSNKVTEKGKYVELRCDPISGHTALYWYRQSLGQGPEFLIYFQGTGAADDSGLPNDRFFAVRPEGSVSTLKIQRTERGDSAVYLCASSKGGEDYGYTFGSGTRLTVV.

This clonotype was recorded at least ten times. This beta chain is a stray read from a library made for alpha chains; its abundance is not meaningful. The chain couples TRBV29-1 to TRBJ1-2; D unclear. The germline CDR1 and CDR2 sequences are SQVTM and ANQGSEA. This CDR3 is 10 amino acids long. Trimming shortened V by 5 bases and J by 7 bases, and 8 bases separated the two germline ends. The CDR3: CSVWSAGYTF. CDR3 bases: TGCAGCGTTTGGTCCGCTGGCTACACCTTC.

This clonotype rates as medium-sized. As an off-target read in a library built for alpha chains, this beta chain has a frequency of little significance. The genes are TRBV7-3 and TRBJ1-1; D is ambiguous. This CDR3 comprises 11 residues. CDR1 is SGHTA and CDR2 is FQGTGA in the germline V gene. Trimming pared 5 bases from V and 3 bases from J, leaving 4 bases between. The CDR3 coding sequence is TGTGCCAGCAGCCCCCACACTGAAGCTTTCTTT. It is translated as CASSPHTEAFF.

Details on this clonotype: Since it is a stray read in a library aimed at alpha chains, this beta chain has a size that is not meaningful. The chain carries TRBV5-1 and TRBJ2-1; possibly TRBD1 for D (5 bases). The CDR3 extends over 15 amino acids. Germline CDR1 reads SGHRS; CDR2 reads YFSETQ. V lost 0 bases, J lost 2 bases, and 9 bases lay in between. DNA of the CDR3: TGCGCCAGCAGCTTGGCCCAGGGAACCTACAATGAGCAGTTCTTC. Amino acid sequence: CASSLAQGTYNEQFF.

This clonotype was picked up many times. This beta chain was picked up by a library intended for alpha chains and is off target, so its count carries little meaning. The chain carries TRBV10-3 and TRBJ1-1; unclear D gene. Germline V gene data show CDR1 as ENHRY and CDR2 as SYGVKD. This CDR3 spans 14 amino acids. The ends were cut back, 6 bases at V and 2 bases at J, with 13 bases in the middle. The CDR3 is CAIRPWTDNTEAFF. The CDR3 bases are TGTGCCATCAGGCCCTGGACGGACAACACTGAAGCTTTCTTT.

In its sample, this clonotype ranks as medium-sized. The size of this beta chain means little, since it is a stray read in a library made for alpha chains. The chain employs TRBV28 and TRBJ2-7; 10 nucleotides agree with TRBD2. Germline-derived CDR1 and CDR2 are MDHEN and SYDVKM. V lost 6 bases, J lost 2 bases, and 10 bases stayed unmatched. CDR3 size: 16 residues. CDR3 region: CASSRLAGTIPYEQYF. The CDR3 DNA follows: TGTGCCAGCAGCAGACTAGCGGGCACTATTCCCTACGAGCAGTACTTC.

In its sample, this clonotype is medium-sized. Because this beta chain is a stray read in a library intended to capture alpha chains, its abundance should not be given much weight. This sequence joins TRBV6-5 and TRBJ2-2; D gene unclear. The V end lost 4 bases, the J end lost 6 bases, and 15 bases lay between the germline ends. Per the germline V gene, CDR1 is MNHEY and CDR2 is SVGAGI. The CDR3 has 15 amino acids. The CDR3 DNA sequence: TGTGCCAGCAGTTCAGAATTCAGGAGTGCCGGGGAGCTGTTTTTT. Translated, it gives CASSSEFRSAGELFF.

There are many counts of this clonotype. This beta chain appears as a stray read in a library generated for alpha chains; its size is not informative. The V gene is TRBV11-2, the J gene TRBJ1-1, with D unresolved. V was trimmed by 2 bases and J by 4 bases, leaving 8 bases between them. The CDR3 loop spans 13 amino acids. Germline CDR1 and CDR2: SGHAT and FQNNGV. The CDR3 nucleotides read TGTGCCAGCAGCTTATCAGACCCCACTGAAGCTTTCTTT. It translates to CASSLSDPTEAFF.

This clonotype counts as large. For a library built for alpha chains, this beta chain is a stray read; little rests on its size. The V call is TRBV6-6, the J call TRBJ1-5; D unclear. The CDR3 has 13 amino acids. The V gene lost 4 bases and the J gene lost 0 bases, with 4 bases spanning the gap. CDR1 is MNHNY and CDR2 is SVGAGI in the germline V gene (reference sequence). CDR3 in DNA: TGTGCCAGCAGTTCTGCTAGCAATCAGCCCCAGCATTTT. It codes for CASSSASNQPQHF.

The sample holds many counts of this clonotype. This beta chain is off target for a library built for alpha chains, so its abundance means little. This sequence joins TRBV7-3 and TRBJ2-3, with 8 bases that match TRBD2. This CDR3 is built from 15 residues. V dropped 5 bases and J dropped 5; count of bases not matched to a gene: 9. CDR1 is SGHTA, CDR2 FQGTGA, per germline. As DNA, the CDR3 is TGTGCCAGCAGCCCTCTAGCGGGCGGGGGAGATACGCAGTATTTT. It specifies CASSPLAGGGDTQYF.

This clonotype occurred many times. For a library built for alpha chains, this beta chain is a stray read; little rests on its size. The V call is TRBV25-1, the J call TRBJ1-3; 8 nucleotides line up with TRBD1. V lost 6 bases and J lost 0; bases outside the gene matches: 1. This CDR3 region has 14 residues. Germline V lookup: CDR1 MGHDK, CDR2 SYGVNS. CDR3 residues: CASRGTGSGNTIYF. The CDR3, as DNA: TGTGCCAGCAGGGGGACAGGCTCTGGAAACACCATATATTTT.

This clonotype is categorized as medium-sized. The library was prepared for alpha chains; this beta chain is a stray read, so its frequency means little. The chain employs TRBV28 and TRBJ1-5; D is uncertain. V lost 1 base, J lost 1 base, and 5 bases lay in between. CDR3 size: 14 residues. CDR1 and CDR2 from the germline V gene are MDHEN and SYDVKM. The DNA of the CDR3 is TGTGCCAGCAGTTTATTGGCCAGCAATCAGCCCCAGCATTTT. Translated: CASSLLASNQPQHF.

Within the sample, this clonotype is medium-sized. With the library built for alpha chains, this beta chain is off target and its frequency is not meaningful. This chain joins TRBV10-3 and TRBJ2-3; 7 bases map to TRBD2. J gave up 6 bases and V 4 bases, and 7 bases lay outside the gene matches. Germline values: CDR1 ENHRY, CDR2 SYGVKD. The CDR3 is 14 amino acids. The CDR3 DNA is TGTGCCATCAGTGCAACTAGCGTAGATGATACGCAGTATTTT. Amino acids: CAISATSVDDTQYF.

This clonotype is medium-sized (0.01 to 0.1%) by share. This beta chain turned up in a library designed for alpha chains; as an off-target read, its abundance says little. This rearrangement joins TRBV7-9 to TRBJ2-7; TRBD2 matches at 8 bases. V was pared by 4 bases and J by 6 bases, with 5 bases of the junction left unmatched. The germline V gene has CDR1 SEHNR and CDR2 FQNEAQ (reference sequence). The CDR3 runs to 13 residues. The DNA of the CDR3 is TGTGCCAGCAGCTCCGGGACTAGAGGCGAGCAGTACTTC. Residues: CASSSGTRGEQYF.

Concerning this clonotype: This beta chain is a stray sequence in a library constructed for alpha chains; its clone size is not meaningful. This chain connects TRBV7-6 to TRBJ2-1, with unresolved D. Per germline, CDR1 SGHVS and CDR2 FNYEAQ. The CDR3 sequence is 11 residues long. Trimming removed 0 bases from V and 8 bases from J, with 2 bases in between. CDR3 DNA: TGTGCCAGCAGCTTAGCCGATGAGCAGTTCTTC. It encodes CASSLADEQFF. The full variable domain, completed using reference TRBV7-6 and TRBJ2-1, is GAGVSQSPRYKVTKRGQDVALRCDPISGHVSLYWYRQALGQGPEFLTYFNYEAQQDKSGLPNDRFSAERPEGSISTLTIQRTEQRDSAMYRCASSLADEQFFGPGTRLTVL.

This clonotype was counted at least ten times. This beta chain is a stray sequence in a library constructed for alpha chains; its clone size is not meaningful. The chain employs TRBV3-1 and TRBJ2-1, with 11 bases fitting TRBD2. Trimming took 1 base from V and 10 from J; bases not matched to a gene: 6. Germline V CDR1 and CDR2: LGHDT, YNNKEL (reference sequence). This CDR3 has 15 amino acids. The CDR3, as DNA: TGTGCCAGCAGCCAAGTTAGCGGGGGGGCCCGGGAGCAGTTCTTC. This codes for CASSQVSGGAREQFF.

This clonotype is classed as medium-sized. This beta chain was picked up by a library intended for alpha chains and is off target, so its count carries little meaning. The chain has TRBV7-8 and TRBJ1-6, with D possibly matching TRBD1 (5 bases). The CDR3 consists of 15 residues. Trimming took 5 bases from V and 9 from J, leaving 17 bases between them. The germline CDR1 and CDR2 sequences are SGHVS and FQNEAQ. The CDR3 bases are TGTGCCAGCAGCGCGCTGGGGGGGGGTGGTTCACCCCTCCACTTT. This encodes CASSALGGGGSPLHF.

This clonotype was counted many times. This beta chain lies outside the target of a library built for alpha chains; its clone size means little. This chain connects TRBV5-5 to TRBJ2-3; 10 nucleotides align to TRBD2. J gave up 4 bases and V 1 base, and 6 bases lay outside the gene matches. Germline values: CDR1 SGHKS, CDR2 YYEKEE (reference sequence). The CDR3 is 16 amino acids. The DNA of the CDR3 is TGTGCCAGCAGCTTGCTCGCTAGCGGGAGCTCAGATACGCAGTATTTT. This gives the protein CASSLLASGSSDTQYF.

The table lists this clonotype with many counts. This beta chain represents an off-target read in a library built for alpha chains; its size is of limited meaning. The rearrangement uses TRBV12-3 or TRBV12-4 and TRBJ2-1; 11 nucleotides match TRBD1. With V trimmed by 6 bases and J by 7 bases, 11 bases remained unmatched. The CDR3 consists of 16 residues. CDR3 nucleotide sequence: TGTGCCAGCAGCTGGACCACGGGACAGGGGGTGAATGAGCAGTTCTTC. Encoded protein: CASSWTTGQGVNEQFF.

As to this clonotype: A library prepared for alpha chains yielded this beta chain as an off-target read; its size is of little meaning. The chain recombines TRBV10-3 with TRBJ1-5, with D perhaps TRBD1 (6 bases). The V gene lost 9 bases and the J gene lost 3 bases, with 12 bases spanning the gap. From germline, CDR1 is ENHRY and CDR2 SYGVKD. The CDR3 runs 13 residues. CDR3 coding DNA: TGTGCCATTACCGGGACATACAATCAGCCCCAGCATTTT. It yields the protein CAITGTYNQPQHF.

This clonotype has at least ten counts. This beta chain is off target for a library built for alpha chains, so its abundance means little. The V and J genes are TRBV11-3 and TRBJ2-6; D might be TRBD2 (5 bases). Germline CDR1 SGHNT, CDR2 YENEEA. This CDR3 region has 17 residues. Trimming cost V 1 base and J 4 bases, with 14 bases left between them. In DNA form, the CDR3 reads TGTGCCAGCAGCTTAGGGGCCGGGGTTGCCGGGGCCAACGTCCTGACTTTC. Translated, it gives CASSLGAGVAGANVLTF.